These 10 T cell receptor beta chains were all obtained from the same sample, sequenced in a study of OX40 agonist ivuxolimab in advanced cancers. Generated by immunoSEQ multiplex PCR, the TCRdb table keeps only in-frame clones and is missing some. Of about 67,000 clones listed, around 85% are singletons. Specimen: CD4+ or CD8+ T cells sorted from blood, collected in a trial of the OX40 agonist ivuxolimab. These receptors originate from an adult with an advanced solid tumor such as melanoma, head and neck, liver or kidney cancer.

The CDR3: CASSPNNGQTYGYTF. As DNA, the CDR3 is TGTGCCAGCAGCCCGAATAACGGACAGACCTATGGCTACACCTTC. This chain joins TRBV7-6 and TRBJ1-2; TRBD1 is a possible D gene (6 bases). This CDR3 contains 15 residues. V was pared by 5 bases and J by 4 bases, with 17 bases between. Germline loops: CDR1 SGHVS, CDR2 FNYEAQ.

This sequence joins TRBV25-1 and TRBJ1-2; D ambiguous. V lost 6 bases, J lost 4 bases, and 9 bases lay in between. The CDR3 spans 12 residues. In germline, CDR1 is MGHDK, CDR2 SYGVNS. CDR3 amino acids: CASRGSSYGYTF. The CDR3 nucleotides read TGTGCCAGCAGAGGATCAAGCTATGGCTACACCTTC.

The chain has TRBV6-1 and TRBJ2-7; possibly TRBD1 for D (7 bases). V was pared by 3 bases and J by 3 bases, with 12 bases between. The CDR3 extends over 14 amino acids. Germline V gene lookup returns CDR1 MNHNS and CDR2 SASEGT. The CDR3 DNA is TGTGCCAGCAGTGAGGGGGGACAGATCTACGAGCAGTACTTC. Its protein product is CASSEGGQIYEQYF.

This chain links TRBV5-1 with TRBJ2-7; 8 nucleotides line up with TRBD1. Germline loops: CDR1 SGHRS, CDR2 YFSETQ. CDR3 length: 14 amino acids. V gave up 4 bases and J gave up 2 bases; unmatched junction bases: 5. CDR3: CASSRKQGAYEQYF. For the CDR3, the DNA is TGCGCCAGCAGCCGAAAACAGGGGGCCTACGAGCAGTACTTC.

The chain uses TRBV5-3 and TRBJ1-3, with a weak D call TRBD1 (5 bases). TRBV5-3 is an ORF, with its function uncertain. V shed 4 bases and J shed 1 base, with 24 bases lying between them. There are 19 residues in the CDR3. The CDR3 sequence is CARSRKPDSQGGSGNTIYF. CDR3 DNA sequence: TGTGCCAGAAGCCGAAAGCCCGACTCCCAGGGAGGTTCTGGAAACACCATATATTTT.

This clone was counted only a few times. The V and J genes are TRBV25-1 and TRBJ1-6; D not certain. The germline gives CDR1 MGHDK, CDR2 SYGVNS. There are 13 residues in the CDR3. Trimming took 7 bases from V and 7 from J, leaving 11 bases between them. The CDR3, as DNA: TGTGCCAGCACTGGAGGGTGGAATTCACCCCTCCACTTT. Encoded protein: CASTGGWNSPLHF.

The chain uses TRBV21-1 and TRBJ1-2; TRBD1, the table's D call, lacks a check against the DNA. TRBV21-1 has pseudogene status. This CDR3 is built from 13 residues. The CDR3 DNA sequence: TGTGCCAGCAGTCCCGGGACAGACGATGGCTACACCTTC. As protein: CASSPGTDDGYTF.

The chain carries TRBV6-1 and TRBJ1-5; D is unresolved. Trimming took off 6 bases at V and 7 bases at J, with 16 bases between the two ends. CDR3 length: 14 residues. Germline CDR1 MNHNS, CDR2 SASEGT. The CDR3, as DNA: TGTGCCAGCAGGGAAACCGCGGCCAACCAGCCCCAGCATTTT. Its protein product is CASRETAANQPQHF.

The genes are TRBV4-1 and TRBJ2-5; TRBD2 agrees at 12 bases. The CDR3 spans 16 residues. After removal of 0 bases from V and 3 bases from J, the junction contained 2 bases not matched to a gene. Germline CDR1 and CDR2: MGHRA and YSYEKL. The CDR3 protein is CASSQEASGGEETQYF. The CDR3 DNA is TGCGCCAGCAGCCAAGAGGCTAGCGGGGGGGAAGAGACCCAGTACTTC.

The V call is TRBV2, the J call TRBJ2-7; D could derive from TRBD1 or TRBD2 (5 bases each). Deletions cut 3 bases from V and 4 bases from J, with 10 bases between. The CDR3 sequence is 13 residues long. CDR1 and CDR2 (germline): SNHLY, FYNNEI. In nucleotides, the CDR3 is TGTGCCAGCAGTGAGGGACCTAGTTACGAGCAGTACTTC. Translation: CASSEGPSYEQYF.